Shown below are 14 T cell receptor beta chains from a single sample sequenced in a study of cytomegalovirus exposure and HLA in healthy donors. 13 Jbeta primers and 60 Vbeta primers were used for the PCR. Method: immunoSEQ multiplex PCR; TCRdb's copy keeps in-frame clones and lacks some. The repertoire includes about 98,000 clones, 60% to 85% of them detected once, and over 15% sits in the top ten. The sample consisted of PBMCs. These receptors all come from a man between 60 and 70 years old in good health and CMV-seropositive.

CDR3 residues: CASSRPGLNQPQHF. Here the CDR3 DNA reads TGCGCCAGCAGCCGGCCGGGACTCAATCAGCCCCAGCATTTT. The chain employs TRBV4-1 and TRBJ1-5; weak D call: TRBD1 (5 bases). This CDR3 has 14 residues. V lost 4 bases to trimming and J lost 3 bases, with 10 bases between them. Germline CDR1 and CDR2: MGHRA and YSYEKL.

This clone has more than one count but fewer than ten. The chain couples TRBV5-3 to TRBJ2-3; TRBD2 might be the D (5 bases). TRBV5-3 is noted as an ORF with a role that remains uncertain. This CDR3 spans 16 amino acids. The V and J ends lost 4 bases and 0 bases respectively, with 15 bases between them. CDR3 sequence (DNA): TGTGCCAGAAGCACTGACTACCATCCAAGCACAGATACGCAGTATTTT. Protein product: CARSTDYHPSTDTQYF.

The chain recombines TRBV2 with TRBJ2-7, with 8 bases identical to TRBD1. V lost 7 bases and J lost 4; bases outside the gene matches: 6. Germline V gene data show CDR1 as SNHLY and CDR2 as FYNNEI. The CDR3 spans 13 residues. DNA for the CDR3: TGTGCCAGCAACATCAGGGGGCTTTACGAGCAGTACTTC. Amino acid sequence: CASNIRGLYEQYF.

The rearrangement links TRBV29-1 to TRBJ2-7; TRBD2 agrees at 10 bases. Germline V CDR1 and CDR2: SQVTM, ANQGSEA. V dropped 2 bases and J dropped 6; count of bases not matched to a gene: 10. CDR3 length: 15 residues. CDR3 amino acids: CSVELELLAGLEQYF. In DNA form, the CDR3 reads TGCAGCGTTGAACTCGAGCTACTAGCGGGGCTCGAGCAGTACTTC.

V and J are TRBV30 and TRBJ2-1, with 11 bases aligning to TRBD2. This CDR3 is built from 18 residues. V lost 1 base to trimming and J lost 6 bases; unmatched junction nucleotides: 14. Germline CDR1 GTSNPN, CDR2 SVGIG (reference sequence). In DNA form, the CDR3 reads TGTGCCTGGAGTGGGGGGGCAGCCGGGACTAGCGGCTTCAATGAGCAGTTCTTC. Its protein product is CAWSGGAAGTSGFNEQFF.

The gene calls are TRBV19 and TRBJ1-5, with a weak D call TRBD1 (6 bases). The CDR3 totals 15 residues. Looked up from germline, CDR1 is LNHDA and CDR2 is SQIVND (reference sequence). Trimming stripped 1 base from V and 2 bases from J, with 9 bases between. CDR3 bases: TGTGCCAGTAGTATAGGACAGGCGGGCAATCAGCCCCAGCATTTT. Translating gives CASSIGQAGNQPQHF.

The chain links TRBV4-1 to TRBJ1-4, with D uncertain. The CDR3 covers 16 residues. CDR1 and CDR2 from the germline V gene are MGHRA and YSYEKL. V lost 4 bases to trimming and J lost 0 bases, with 12 bases between them. DNA for the CDR3: TGCGCCAGCAGCCCGGGTCAACAAGCAACTAATGAAAAACTGTTTTTT. Protein sequence: CASSPGQQATNEKLFF.

J is TRBJ2-7 and V is TRBV10-2; D call uncertain. This CDR3 contains 13 residues. The V and J ends lost 7 bases and 2 bases respectively, with 12 bases between them. Germline V lookup: CDR1 WSHSY, CDR2 SAAADI. The CDR3 loop is CASNVQPTYEQYF. The CDR3 DNA reads TGCGCCAGCAACGTACAGCCAACCTACGAGCAGTACTTC.

V and J are TRBV6-9 and TRBJ2-7, with 7 bases lining up with TRBD2. This CDR3 is built from 14 residues. Looked up from germline, CDR1 is MNHGY and CDR2 is SVAAGI. V lost 7 bases, J lost 2 bases, and 8 bases stayed unmatched. DNA for the CDR3: TGTGCCAGCACCTCGGGGGGAGAACCCTACGAGCAGTACTTC. Its protein product is CASTSGGEPYEQYF.

This rearrangement joins TRBV14 to TRBJ2-7; 10 positions match TRBD1. The CDR3 runs to 14 residues. CDR1 is SGHDN, CDR2 FVKESK, per germline. The V segment lost 3 bases and the J segment 4 bases; nucleotides outside the gene matches: 3. This CDR3 is CASSQGQGTYEQYF. CDR3 DNA: TGTGCCAGCAGCCAGGGACAGGGGACTTACGAGCAGTACTTC.

The chain couples TRBV30 to TRBJ1-2, with 8 bases fitting TRBD1. V shed 8 bases, J shed 4 bases, and the junction held 15 bases outside the gene matches. CDR1 is GTSNPN, CDR2 SVGIG, per germline (reference sequence). There are 15 residues in the CDR3. The CDR3 sequence: CARRQGLGERYGYTF. The CDR3 DNA sequence: TGTGCCCGAAGACAGGGGTTGGGGGAACGCTATGGCTACACCTTC.

DNA of the CDR3: TGTGCCAGTAGTATAGTCGGGAACGCGAATGAGCTGTTTTTT. This encodes CASSIVGNANELFF. The chain employs TRBV19 and TRBJ2-2; weak D call: TRBD2 (5 bases). The germline V gene has CDR1 LNHDA and CDR2 SQIVND (reference sequence). The CDR3 totals 14 residues. The V and J ends lost 1 base and 11 bases respectively, with 14 bases between them.

This clone has more than one count but fewer than ten. The chain recombines TRBV19 with TRBJ2-2; the D is unclear. V was trimmed by 10 bases and J by 6 bases, leaving 6 bases between them. Germline V gene sequence: CDR1 LNHDA, CDR2 SQIVND (reference sequence). The CDR3 contains 10 residues. DNA for the CDR3: TGTGCCACTATGGCCGGGGAGCTGTTTTTT. Translation gives CATMAGELFF.

The chain employs TRBV5-6 and TRBJ2-3; 11 positions match TRBD2. This CDR3 comprises 15 residues. The germline CDR1 and CDR2 sequences are SGHDT and YYEEEE. Unmatched junction bases numbered 3, after V lost 5 bases and J lost 1 base. The CDR3 reads CASRVAGGGTDTQYF. DNA of the CDR3: TGTGCCAGCAGGGTAGCGGGGGGGGGCACAGATACGCAGTATTTT.